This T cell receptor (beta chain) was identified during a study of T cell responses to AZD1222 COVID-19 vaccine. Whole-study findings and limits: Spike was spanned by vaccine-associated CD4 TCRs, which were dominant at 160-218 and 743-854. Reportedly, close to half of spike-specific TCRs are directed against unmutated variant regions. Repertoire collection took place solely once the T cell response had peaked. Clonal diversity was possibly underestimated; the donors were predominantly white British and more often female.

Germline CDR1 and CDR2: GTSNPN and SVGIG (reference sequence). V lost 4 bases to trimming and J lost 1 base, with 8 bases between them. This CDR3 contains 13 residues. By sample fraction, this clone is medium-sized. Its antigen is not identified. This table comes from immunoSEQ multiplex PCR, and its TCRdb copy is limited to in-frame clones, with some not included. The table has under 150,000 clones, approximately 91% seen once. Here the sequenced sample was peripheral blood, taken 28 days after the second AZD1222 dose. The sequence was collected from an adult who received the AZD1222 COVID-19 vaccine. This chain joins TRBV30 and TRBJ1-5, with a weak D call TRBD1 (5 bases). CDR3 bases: TGTGCCTGGAATGGGGACAGCAATCAGCCCCAGCATTTT. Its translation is CAWNGDSNQPQHF.